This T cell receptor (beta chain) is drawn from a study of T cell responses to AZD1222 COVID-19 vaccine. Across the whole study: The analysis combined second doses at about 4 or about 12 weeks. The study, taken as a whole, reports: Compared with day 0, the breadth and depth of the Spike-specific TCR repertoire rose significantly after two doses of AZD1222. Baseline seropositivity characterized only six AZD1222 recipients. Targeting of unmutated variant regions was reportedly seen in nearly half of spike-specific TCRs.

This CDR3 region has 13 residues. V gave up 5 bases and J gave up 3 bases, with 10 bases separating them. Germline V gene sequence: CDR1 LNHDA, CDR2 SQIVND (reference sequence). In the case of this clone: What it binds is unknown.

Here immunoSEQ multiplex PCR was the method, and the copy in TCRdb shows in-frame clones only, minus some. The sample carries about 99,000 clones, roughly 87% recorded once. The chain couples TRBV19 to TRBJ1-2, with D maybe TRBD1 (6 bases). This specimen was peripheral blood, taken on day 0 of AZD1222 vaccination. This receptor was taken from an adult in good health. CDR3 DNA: TGTGCCAGTAGTCCAGGACAGCACTATGGCTACACCTTC. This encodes CASSPGQHYGYTF.